The 17 T cell receptor beta chains presented below share a single source sample, sequenced in a study of blood T cell repertoires in COVID-19. Sequencing was performed with immunoSEQ multiplex PCR; in TCRdb, only in-frame clones are kept and a portion is missing. Seen here are around 200,000 clones, about nine tenths observed once, and the top ten hold over 3%. What was sequenced was PBMCs or T cells enriched from blood (not recorded which). Every receptor here comes from a woman between 45 and 65 years old in a cohort exposed to, infected with or recovered from COVID-19 (not recorded which).

The chain carries TRBV3-1 (or the pseudogene TRBV3-2) and TRBJ1-1; D possibly corresponds to TRBD1 (5 bases). Germline CDR1 reads LGHDT; CDR2 reads YNNKEL (reference sequence). V lost 1 base and J 11 bases, leaving 11 bases between the germline ends. CDR3 length: 12 amino acids. The CDR3 spells CASSQAGGEAFF. CDR3 bases: TGTGCCAGCAGCCAAGCCGGGGGGGAGGCTTTCTTT.

V is TRBV19 and J is TRBJ1-5; D ambiguous. Deletions cut 4 bases from V and 5 bases from J, with 9 bases between. This CDR3 is built from 13 residues. Germline CDR1 LNHDA, CDR2 SQIVND (reference sequence). Here the CDR3 DNA reads TGTGCCAGTAGTAAATTTGCAGATCAGCCCCAGCATTTT. Amino acids: CASSKFADQPQHF.

J is TRBJ1-6 and V is TRBV6-5; 7 bases map to TRBD1. The germline CDR1 and CDR2 sequences are MNHEY and SVGAGI. The V gene end was trimmed by 6 bases and the J gene end by 7 bases; junction bases not matched to a gene: 9. The CDR3 is 15 residues long. In nucleotides, the CDR3 is TGTGCCAGCAGCCTGACAGGGTTGAGGAATTCACCCCTCCACTTT. Translating it yields CASSLTGLRNSPLHF.

This chain joins TRBV5-5 and TRBJ2-3; D possibly corresponds to TRBD2 (6 bases). Trimming pared 0 bases from V and 1 base from J, leaving 6 bases between. Per germline, CDR1 SGHKS and CDR2 YYEKEE (reference sequence). The CDR3 contains 14 residues. As DNA, the CDR3 is TGTGCCAGCAGCTTGGAGCGGGGCACAGATACGCAGTATTTT. Amino acid sequence: CASSLERGTDTQYF.

The chain recombines TRBV5-5 with TRBJ1-1; D unclear. The CDR3 extends over 14 amino acids. V was pared by 0 bases and J by 1 base, with 7 bases between. Germline lookup yields CDR1 SGHKS and CDR2 YYEKEE (reference sequence). CDR3 residues: CASSLVARNTEAFF. As DNA, the CDR3 is TGTGCCAGCAGCTTGGTAGCCAGGAACACTGAAGCTTTCTTT.

V usage is TRBV5-1 and J usage is TRBJ2-2; a weak D match, TRBD2 (6 bases). The CDR3 sequence is 14 residues long. V lost 2 bases to trimming and J lost 6 bases, with 11 bases between them. CDR1 SGHRS and CDR2 YFSETQ come from the germline V gene. This chain's CDR3 is CASSFQWGAGELFF. The CDR3 nucleotides are TGCGCCAGCAGCTTCCAGTGGGGGGCCGGGGAGCTGTTTTTT.

The rearrangement joins TRBV7-9 to TRBJ1-5; D perhaps matches TRBD1 (5 bases). The V gene lost 5 bases and the J gene lost 4 bases, with 12 bases spanning the gap. Germline CDR1 and CDR2: SEHNR and FQNEAQ (reference sequence). This CDR3 is 14 amino acids long. CDR3 nucleotide sequence: TGTGCCAGCAGCCTCGACAGCGGGAATCAGCCCCAGCATTTT. It codes for CASSLDSGNQPQHF.

This chain uses TRBV6-2 or TRBV6-3 with TRBJ1-6, with D possibly being TRBD1 (5 bases). This CDR3 is built from 17 residues. V dropped 6 bases and J dropped 0 bases, with 15 bases sitting between them. Germline-derived CDR1 and CDR2 are MNHEY and SVGEGT. The CDR3 spells CASSSGLLSSYNSPLHF. The CDR3 region has the DNA TGTGCCAGCAGCTCGGGACTTCTGAGCTCCTATAATTCACCCCTCCACTTT.

J is TRBJ2-7 and V is TRBV5-1; 9 bases agree with TRBD1. The germline V gene has CDR1 SGHRS and CDR2 YFSETQ. Trimming cost V 0 bases and J 5 bases; bases outside gene matches: 3. This CDR3 spans 14 amino acids. DNA of the CDR3: TGCGCCAGCAGCTTGGGGGACAGGGACCACGAGCAGTACTTC. It codes for CASSLGDRDHEQYF.

The chain is built from TRBV25-1 and TRBJ1-1; D not certain. The CDR3 length is 12 residues. Germline values: CDR1 MGHDK, CDR2 SYGVNS. The V and J ends lost 6 bases and 4 bases respectively, with 9 bases between them. The CDR3, as DNA: TGTGCCAGCAGGTGGGAGGCCACTGAAGCTTTCTTT. Its translation is CASRWEATEAFF.

The V call is TRBV7-9, the J call TRBJ1-2, with a tentative D call TRBD1 (5 bases). Germline lookup yields CDR1 SEHNR and CDR2 FQNEAQ (reference sequence). V lost 6 bases to trimming and J lost 3 bases, with 8 bases between them. The CDR3 runs to 12 residues. This chain's CDR3 is CASSWDYYGYTF. The CDR3 DNA sequence: TGTGCCAGCAGTTGGGACTACTATGGCTACACCTTC.

The rearrangement links TRBV6-2 or TRBV6-3 to TRBJ1-2, with TRBD1 matching over 9 bases. V shed 6 bases and J 8 bases; nucleotides not matched to a gene: 7. The CDR3 runs to 13 residues. Germline values: CDR1 MNHEY, CDR2 SVGEGT. The CDR3 sequence is CASSTGQGHGYTF. CDR3 bases: TGTGCCAGCAGCACCGGACAGGGGCACGGCTACACCTTC.

This clone was detected once. The chain couples TRBV6-6 to TRBJ1-5; tentative D call: TRBD1 (5 bases). The V end was cut by 4 bases, the J end by 0 bases, with 13 bases between. The length of the CDR3 is 16 residues. Germline values: CDR1 MNHNY, CDR2 SVGAGI (reference sequence). CDR3 amino acids: CASSLVGAHSNQPQHF. CDR3 DNA: TGTGCCAGCAGTTTAGTTGGGGCACATAGCAATCAGCCCCAGCATTTT.

This chain joins TRBV20-1 and TRBJ2-2; D unresolved. The CDR3 extends over 11 amino acids. Germline values: CDR1 DFQATT, CDR2 SNEGSKA (reference sequence). The CDR3 is CSTTRGGELFF. The CDR3 coding sequence is TGCAGCACCACGAGAGGAGGGGAGCTGTTTTTT.

The chain couples TRBV6-1 to TRBJ1-2, with unresolved D. V was shortened by 1 base and J by 4 bases, with 13 bases between the two germline ends. The CDR3 is made up of 15 amino acids. The V gene's germline CDR1 is MNHNS and CDR2 SASEGT. The CDR3 nucleotides are TGTGCCAGCAGTGAAGGAGGGCAGACCACCTATGGCTACACCTTC. Translation: CASSEGGQTTYGYTF.

The V gene is TRBV11-3, the J gene TRBJ1-2; TRBD1 is a possible D gene (5 bases). Germline-derived CDR1 and CDR2 are SGHNT and YENEEA. The CDR3 runs 15 residues. The V and J ends lost 5 bases and 4 bases respectively, with 17 bases between them. The CDR3 DNA sequence: TGTGCCAGCAGCCGTCGGGGGTCACTGGCCTATGGCTACACCTTC. Its protein product is CASSRRGSLAYGYTF.

This clone was seen only once. This sequence joins TRBV5-5 and TRBJ2-5; TRBD2 matches at 7 bases. Per the germline V gene, CDR1 is SGHKS and CDR2 is YYEKEE (reference sequence). This CDR3 region has 16 residues. V shed 2 bases and J 5 bases; nucleotides not matched to a gene: 12. CDR3 loop: CASSFARAGVWETQYF. The CDR3 nucleotides are TGTGCCAGCAGCTTCGCCAGGGCGGGGGTTTGGGAGACCCAGTACTTC.